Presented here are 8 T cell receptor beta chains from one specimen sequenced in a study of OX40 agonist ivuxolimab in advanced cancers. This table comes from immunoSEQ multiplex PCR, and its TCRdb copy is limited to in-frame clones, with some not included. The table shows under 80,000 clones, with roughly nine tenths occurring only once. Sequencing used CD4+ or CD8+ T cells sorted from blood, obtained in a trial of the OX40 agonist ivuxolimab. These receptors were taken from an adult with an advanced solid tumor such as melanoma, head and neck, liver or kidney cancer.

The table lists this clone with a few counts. The CDR3 nucleotides are TGTGCCAGCAGCGACCCGAGGCAGGGGGACGAAAAACTGTTTTTT. Translating gives CASSDPRQGDEKLFF. The chain recombines TRBV28 with TRBJ1-4; 7 nucleotides line up with TRBD1. CDR1 and CDR2 (germline): MDHEN, SYDVKM. The V segment lost 6 bases and the J segment 8 bases; nucleotides outside the gene matches: 12. The CDR3 contains 15 residues.

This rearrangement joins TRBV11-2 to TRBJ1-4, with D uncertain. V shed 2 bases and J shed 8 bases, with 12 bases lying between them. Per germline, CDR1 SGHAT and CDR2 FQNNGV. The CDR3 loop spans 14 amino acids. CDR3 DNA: TGTGCCAGCAGCTTAATGGCGAAACAAGAAAAACTGTTTTTT. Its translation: CASSLMAKQEKLFF. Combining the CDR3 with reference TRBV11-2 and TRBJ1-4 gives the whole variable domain EAGVAQSPRYKIIEKRQSVAFWCNPISGHATLYWYQQILGQGPKLLIQFQNNGVVDDSQLPKDRFSAERLKGVDSTLKIQPAKLEDSAVYLCASSLMAKQEKLFFGSGTQLSVL.

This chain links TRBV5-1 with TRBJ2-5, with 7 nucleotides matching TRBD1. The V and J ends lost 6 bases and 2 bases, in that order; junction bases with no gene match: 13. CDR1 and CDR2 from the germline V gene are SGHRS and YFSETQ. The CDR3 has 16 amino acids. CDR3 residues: CASTSGAGGRQETQYF. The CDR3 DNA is TGCGCCAGCACCTCAGGGGCAGGGGGTCGTCAAGAGACCCAGTACTTC. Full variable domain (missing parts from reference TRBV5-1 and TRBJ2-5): KAGVTQTPRYLIKTRGQQVTLSCSPISGHRSVSWYQQTPGQGLQFLFEYFSETQRNKGNFPGRFSGRQFSNSRSEMNVSTLELGDSALYLCASTSGAGGRQETQYFGPGTRLLVL.

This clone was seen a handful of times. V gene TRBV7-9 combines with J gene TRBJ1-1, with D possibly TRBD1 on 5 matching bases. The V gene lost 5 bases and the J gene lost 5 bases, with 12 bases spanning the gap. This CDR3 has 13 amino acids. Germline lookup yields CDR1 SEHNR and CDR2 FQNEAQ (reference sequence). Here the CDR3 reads CASSLAGPTEAFF. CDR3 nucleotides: TGTGCCAGCAGCCTCGCGGGGCCAACTGAAGCTTTCTTT.

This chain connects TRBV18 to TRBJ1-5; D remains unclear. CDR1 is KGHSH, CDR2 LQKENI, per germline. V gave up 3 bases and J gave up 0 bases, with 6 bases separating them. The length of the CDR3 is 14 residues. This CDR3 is CASSPTDSNQPQHF. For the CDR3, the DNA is TGTGCCAGCTCACCTACAGATAGCAATCAGCCCCAGCATTTT. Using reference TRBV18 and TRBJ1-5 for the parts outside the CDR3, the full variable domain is NAGVMQNPRHLVRRRGQEARLRCSPMKGHSHVYWYRQLPEEGLKFMVYLQKENIIDESGMPKERFSAEFPKEGPSILRIQQVVRGDSAAYFCASSPTDSNQPQHFGDGTRLSIL.

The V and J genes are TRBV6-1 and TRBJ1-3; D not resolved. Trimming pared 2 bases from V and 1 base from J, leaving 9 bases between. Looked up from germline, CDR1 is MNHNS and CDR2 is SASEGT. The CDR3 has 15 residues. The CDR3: CASSESPGSGNTIYF. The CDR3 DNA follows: TGTGCCAGCAGTGAATCCCCTGGATCTGGAAACACCATATATTTT.

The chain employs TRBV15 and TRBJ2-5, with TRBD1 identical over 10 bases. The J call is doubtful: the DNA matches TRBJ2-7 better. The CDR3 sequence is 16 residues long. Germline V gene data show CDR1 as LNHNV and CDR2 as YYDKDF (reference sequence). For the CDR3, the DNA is TGTGCCACCAGCCGCCCGGGACAGGGGTATGGACTCGAGCAGTACTTC. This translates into CATSRPGQGYGLEQYF.

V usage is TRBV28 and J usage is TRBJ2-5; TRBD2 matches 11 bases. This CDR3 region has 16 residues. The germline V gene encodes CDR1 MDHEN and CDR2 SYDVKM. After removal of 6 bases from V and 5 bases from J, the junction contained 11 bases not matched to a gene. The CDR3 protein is CASSKLAGADRETQYF. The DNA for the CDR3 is TGTGCCAGCAGCAAACTAGCGGGAGCGGATAGGGAGACCCAGTACTTC.